This T cell receptor (beta chain) was profiled in a study of blood T cell repertoires in COVID-19 (dated by TCRdb to the early 2020s). General notes on the study: The collaborator samples originated in the United States, Italy and Spain and spanned the acute and convalescent phases of COVID-19. A de-identified subject ID, COVID-19 status, age in years and sex were almost always included in the sample metadata. The material from the prospective study consisted of cDNA or gDNA derived from T cells, B-cell-depleted T cells, or PBMCs. The samples were drawn from the first 160 participants of the ongoing ImmuneRACE study and from 950 to 1,500 subjects provided by 6 global collaborators. Deeply sampled blood TCRbeta repertoires from subjects exposed to, actively infected with, or recovered from COVID-19 were included in the dataset. The repertoires were made available in a free public database intended to serve as a resource for research on the immune response to SARS-CoV-2. HLA class I and class II types, where available, came from metadata supplied by the sample provider rather than from assay-based typing. The investigation overall reported the following: How much clinical and demographic metadata was included differed by source and by participant, and the metadata was provided uncurated.

CDR1 PRHDT and CDR2 FYEKMQ are derived from the germline V gene (reference sequence). The CDR3 starts with the cysteine, ends with the phenylalanine, and has 14 residues. Solely the CDR3 DNA is kept, with 42 bases framed from the first base. Deletion took 2 bases off V and 8 bases off J, with a span of 12 bases between the germline ends. Worth noting for this clone: Its target antigen remains unknown. Base-call qualities are not available, and no considerably larger clone is one nucleotide away.

The immunoSEQ Assay, a bias-controlled multiplex PCR, was used to amplify TCRbeta CDR3 regions from genomic DNA. For the original study's pipeline: Within the assay, amplification of reference gene primers was used to estimate how many nucleated cells each sample contained. Sequence reads were collapsed and filtered to measure the absolute abundance of every unique TCRbeta CDR3 rearrangement. Productive Simpson clonality was computed per sample as the square root of Simpson's diversity index over productive rearrangements. TCRdb mirrors the immuneACCESS table, restricted to in-frame sequences. Some clones are absent from its copies; in checked studies, under half trace to an unresolved V gene, and the reason for the others is unknown. The DNA was the basis for D and trimming; V, J and clone size are from that table. Across this sample there are about 140,000 clones, with 65% to 80% seen only once. Clones ranked in the top ten supply around 4% of the sample.

Each collaborating institution followed its own protocols to collect whole blood in K2EDTA tubes. For TCRbeta analysis, collaborator samples were shipped as frozen whole blood, as isolated PBMCs, or as DNA extracted from either sample type. What was sequenced was peripheral blood. The sequence came from a man aged 60 to 69 with acute or convalescent COVID-19. Recombination linked TRBV13 to TRBJ1-4; matching of 5 bases hints at TRBD1 as the D gene. CDR3 sequence: CASSLRQGGEKLFF. The DNA sequence is given as TGTGCCAGCAGCTTAAGGCAGGGAGGAGAAAAACTGTTTTTT.